These T cell receptor beta chains were read from a single sample in a study of PD-1 blockade in classical Hodgkin lymphoma. TCRdb keeps only in-frame clones here, not all; method: immunoSEQ multiplex PCR. The sample has around 26,000 clones; 91% are singletons. The material sequenced was CD4+ T cells from blood. These receptors all come from a human donor with classical Hodgkin lymphoma. Both conserved end residues are part of each CDR3. A D gene is named only where the DNA matches it firmly. The size field is filled for only some rows; it gives once, few, many or a size class.

clone_size,v_call,j_call,d_call,cdr3_aa,cdr3_nt
NA,TRBV9,TRBJ2-1,TRBD2,CASSVTSGGSYNEQFF,TGTGCCAGCAGCGTGACTAGCGGGGGATCCTACAATGAGCAGTTCTTC
NA,TRBV30,TRBJ2-5,NA,CAWSVRGNSQETQYF,TGTGCCTGGAGTGTACGAGGGAACTCTCAAGAGACCCAGTACTTC
NA,TRBV19,TRBJ2-7,NA,CASSIQYTGHPVSYEQYF,TGTGCCAGTAGTATTCAATATACGGGACATCCGGTATCCTACGAGCAGTACTTC
NA,TRBV14,TRBJ2-1,TRBD2,CASSQVRWRGINEQFF,TGTGCCAGCAGCCAAGTTCGCTGGCGGGGGATCAATGAGCAGTTCTTC
NA,TRBV11-3,TRBJ2-2,NA,CASSLVTGELFF,TGTGCCAGCAGCTTAGTCACCGGGGAGCTGTTTTTT
NA,TRBV7-9,TRBJ2-7,TRBD1,CASSLETGGVHEQYF,TGTGCCAGCAGCTTAGAGACAGGGGGCGTCCACGAGCAGTACTTC
NA,TRBV9,TRBJ1-2,NA,CASSPGLGARGYTF,TGTGCCAGCAGCCCCGGGTTGGGGGCGCGTGGCTACACCTTC
NA,TRBV7-7,TRBJ2-4,NA,CASSKEGHLF,TGTGCCAGCAGCAAAGAGGGACATTTATTC
NA,TRBV7-2,TRBJ2-1,TRBD1,CASSLAGTGTYNEQFF,TGTGCCAGCAGCTTAGCCGGGACAGGTACCTACAATGAGCAGTTCTTC
NA,TRBV30,TRBJ2-4,NA,CAWGGAGYRLLAKNIQYF,TGTGCCTGGGGGGGGGCAGGCTACAGACTTTTAGCCAAAAACATTCAGTACTTC
once,TRBV11-3,TRBJ2-3,TRBD1,CASSPGWGQRSTDTQYF,TGTGCCAGCAGCCCTGGCTGGGGACAGCGAAGCACAGATACGCAGTATTTT